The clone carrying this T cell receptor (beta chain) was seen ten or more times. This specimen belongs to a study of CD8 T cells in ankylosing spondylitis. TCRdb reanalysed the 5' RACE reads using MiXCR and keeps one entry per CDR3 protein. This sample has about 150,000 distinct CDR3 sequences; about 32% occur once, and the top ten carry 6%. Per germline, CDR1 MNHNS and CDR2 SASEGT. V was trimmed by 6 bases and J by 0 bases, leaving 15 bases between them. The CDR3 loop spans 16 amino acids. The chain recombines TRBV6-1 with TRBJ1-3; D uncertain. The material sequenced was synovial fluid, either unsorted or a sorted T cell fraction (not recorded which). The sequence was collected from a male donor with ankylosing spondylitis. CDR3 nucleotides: TGTGCCAGCAGCCCCGGCGGAACGTTCTCTGGAAACACCATATATTTT. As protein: CASSPGGTFSGNTIYF.